This TCR beta chain was sequenced for a study of blood T cell repertoires in COVID-19. The overall study: The United States, Italy and Spain provided the acute and convalescent COVID-19 samples. The cDNA or gDNA used as material had been derived from T cells, B-cell-depleted T cells, or PBMCs.

Per the germline V gene, CDR1 is LGHNA and CDR2 is YNFKEQ. The CDR3 consists of 17 residues. With 1 base removed from V and 4 bases from J, the gap between germline ends came to 18 bases. Under the authors' procedure: Estimates of nucleated cell counts were drawn from the amplification of reference gene primers. The data were produced by immunoSEQ multiplex PCR, yet TCRdb's version contains in-frame clones alone and is incomplete. V and J calls and clone size follow that table, whereas D and trimming were derived from the DNA. The sample records 120,000 or so clones, approximately 90% being singletons.

The sequenced material came from peripheral blood. This clonotype was sampled from a human donor in a cohort sampled during active COVID-19. The chain carries TRBV4-2 and TRBJ2-3; D is ambiguous. The CDR3 spells CASSQVSRLPLPDTQYF. Written as DNA, the CDR3 is TGTGCCAGCAGCCAAGTGTCGAGGTTGCCTCTCCCAGATACGCAGTATTTT.